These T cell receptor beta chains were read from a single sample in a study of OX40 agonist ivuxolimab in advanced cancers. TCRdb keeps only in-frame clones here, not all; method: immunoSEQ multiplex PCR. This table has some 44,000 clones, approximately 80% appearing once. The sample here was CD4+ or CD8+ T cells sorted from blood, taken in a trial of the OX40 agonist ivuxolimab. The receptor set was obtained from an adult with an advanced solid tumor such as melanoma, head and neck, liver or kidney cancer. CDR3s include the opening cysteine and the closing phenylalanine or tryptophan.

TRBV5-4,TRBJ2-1,CASSLRYNEQFF
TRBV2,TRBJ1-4,CASSERQGSLGKLFF
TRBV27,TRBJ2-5,CASSFIRTSGLQETQYF
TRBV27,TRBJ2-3,CASRGSRTDTQYF
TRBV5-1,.,CASSNGLHSYEQYF
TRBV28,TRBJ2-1,CASGGSYNEQFF
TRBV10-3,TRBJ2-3,CAISSGRGTDTQYF
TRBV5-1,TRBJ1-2,CASSYQWSQTNYGYTF
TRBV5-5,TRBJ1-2,CASTRVLIEGGYTF
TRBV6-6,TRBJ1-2,CAIPSSTGASKGYTF
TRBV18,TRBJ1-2,CASSPQGQERYTF
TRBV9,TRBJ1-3,CASSEGWGSGNTIYF
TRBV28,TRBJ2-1,CASSRLAGGGQFF
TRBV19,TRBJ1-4,CASSIGGKKLFF
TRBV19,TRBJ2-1,CASRSSGRSSYNEQFF
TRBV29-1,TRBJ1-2,CSVGLGQGSTGGYGYTF
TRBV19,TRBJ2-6,CASSLTTGSWANVLTF
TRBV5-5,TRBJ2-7,CASSGQDSYEQYF
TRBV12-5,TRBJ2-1,CASGSWGTSSYNEQFF
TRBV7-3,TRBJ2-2,CASSSDTNTGELFF
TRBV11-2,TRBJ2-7,CASSLHRDEQYF
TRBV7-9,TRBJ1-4,CASSLEGSGTVEKLFF
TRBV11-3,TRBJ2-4,CASSLNGRNIQYF
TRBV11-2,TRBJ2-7,CASSSPGGQAFYEQYF
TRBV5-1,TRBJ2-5,CASSPGGALETQYF
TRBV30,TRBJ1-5,CAWEVGGGQPQHF
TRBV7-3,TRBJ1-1,CASSLTRDTEAFF
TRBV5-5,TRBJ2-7,CASSLQGPDEQYF
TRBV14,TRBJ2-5,CASSQYRGIQETQYF
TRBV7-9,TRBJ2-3,CASALTASTDTQYF
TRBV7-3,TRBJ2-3,CASSFGGQGTDTQYF
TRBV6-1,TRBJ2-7,CASRYDRGSEQYF
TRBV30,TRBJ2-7,CAWSVSAILQYF
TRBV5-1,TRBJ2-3,CASSSQGDYTQYF
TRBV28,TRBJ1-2,CASRSGQFNYGYTF
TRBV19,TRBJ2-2,CASSIGRASGRADTGELFF
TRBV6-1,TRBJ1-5,CASKSTSNQPQHF
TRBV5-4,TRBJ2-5,CASSLGGLQETQYF
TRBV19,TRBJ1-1,CASTYTPGGGTEAFF
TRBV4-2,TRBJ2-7,CASSQTGTSAHEQYF
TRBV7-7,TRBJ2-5,CASSPGTGKETQYF
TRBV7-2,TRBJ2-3,CASSPMIQDTQYF
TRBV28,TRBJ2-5,CASIAGAEETQYF
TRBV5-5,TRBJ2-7,CASSLAPDFSYEQYF
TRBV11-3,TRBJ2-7,CASRARKGAFEQYF
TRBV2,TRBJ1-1,CASSGQPNTEAFF
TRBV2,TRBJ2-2,CASSGRERGTGELFF
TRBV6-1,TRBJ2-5,CASSVGTVQETQYF
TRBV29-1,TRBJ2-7,CSIYTMVDEQYF
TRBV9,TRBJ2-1,CASSPPGLAELNEQFF
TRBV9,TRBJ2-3,CASSTSPGSTDTQYF
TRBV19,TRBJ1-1,CASSIGVNTEAFF
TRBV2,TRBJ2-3,CASSFFKDTQYF
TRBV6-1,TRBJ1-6,CASGEWGSPLHF
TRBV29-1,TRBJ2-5,CSFKTGTTIGGTQYF
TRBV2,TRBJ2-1,CASSDLGPYNEQFF
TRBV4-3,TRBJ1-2,CASSLTEEANYGYTF
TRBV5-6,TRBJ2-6,CASTQGVSGANVLTF